This entry lists 7 T cell receptor beta chains sequenced from one sample in a study of T cells in Graves' hyperthyroidism and ophthalmopathy (dated by TCRdb to the late 2010s). Library method: multiplex PCR. The sequencer was an Illumina HiSeq 2000. TCR beta CDR3 regions were amplified from RNA transcripts. A first-round RT-PCR of the TCR CDR3 used the HTBI primer set with the Qiagen OneStep RT-PCR kit. The public reads were run again by TCRdb, first through fastp at Q25 and then through MiXCR, and only productive beta chains were kept. Each record represents a unique CDR3 protein, reported with the most common genes and DNA among its rows. The sample yields approximately 610,000 distinct CDR3 sequences; roughly 14% were counted once. The top ten hold around 4.5% of the sample. Sample: blood. Receptors originate from a woman aged 40 to 50 with Graves' ophthalmopathy.

This clonotype showed up many times. The chain employs TRBV19 and TRBJ2-7, with D maybe TRBD2 (6 bases). V lost 6 bases, J lost 2 bases, and 14 bases lay in between. CDR3 length: 14 residues. Germline assignment: CDR1 LNHDA and CDR2 SQIVND (reference sequence). The chain's CDR3 is CASRGGDFPYEQYF. The CDR3 DNA sequence: TGTGCCAGTAGGGGTGGGGACTTCCCCTACGAGCAGTACTTC.

This chain connects TRBV19 to TRBJ2-7, with TRBD1 identical over 8 bases. The V gene's germline CDR1 is LNHDA and CDR2 SQIVND (reference sequence). The CDR3 runs to 14 residues. V shed 1 base and J 4 bases; nucleotides not matched to a gene: 3. CDR3 in DNA: TGTGCCAGTAGTATAGCCAGGGGGCGGTACGAGCAGTACTTC. It specifies CASSIARGRYEQYF.

The chain carries TRBV2 and TRBJ1-2, with 7 positions matching TRBD1. Germline V lookup: CDR1 SNHLY, CDR2 FYNNEI. V dropped 7 bases and J dropped 3; count of bases not matched to a gene: 2. The CDR3 length is 12 residues. The chain's CDR3 is CASIGTDYGYTF. CDR3 bases: TGTGCCAGCATCGGGACAGACTATGGCTACACCTTC.

There are many counts of this clonotype. This chain joins TRBV6-1 and TRBJ2-2; D is possibly TRBD1 (5 bases). V was pared by 4 bases and J by 5 bases, with 8 bases between. In germline, CDR1 is MNHNS, CDR2 SASEGT. The CDR3 runs to 13 residues. The CDR3 nucleotides read TGTGCCAGCAGTGCCAGGGAAACCGGGGAGCTGTTTTTT. As protein: CASSARETGELFF.

The chain employs TRBV10-3 and TRBJ2-7, with D unclear. CDR3 length: 14 residues. The germline gives CDR1 ENHRY, CDR2 SYGVKD. Trimming pared 5 bases from V and 4 bases from J, leaving 15 bases between. The chain's CDR3 is CAISQASLGYEQYF. The CDR3 DNA reads TGTGCCATCAGTCAGGCATCCCTGGGTTACGAGCAGTACTTC.

The table lists this clonotype with many counts. DNA for the CDR3: TGTGCCAGCAGTTCCCCTCGAGGACGGGGCTTTGGCTACACCTTC. Translated: CASSSPRGRGFGYTF. The V call is TRBV27, the J call TRBJ1-2; possible D gene TRBD1, 5 bases. Trimming left V 4 bases short and J 7 bases short, with 19 bases between. Germline values: CDR1 MNHEY, CDR2 SMNVEV (reference sequence). This CDR3 has 15 amino acids.

This clonotype was found a few times. The J gene is TRBJ2-5, the V gene TRBV5-1; TRBD1 matches 11 bases. V shed 4 bases, J shed 5 bases, and the junction held 7 bases outside the gene matches. This CDR3 region has 15 residues. Germline lookup yields CDR1 SGHRS and CDR2 YFSETQ. The CDR3 DNA follows: TGCGCCAGCAGCCCGGACAGGGGGCCTGGGGAGACCCAGTACTTC. As protein: CASSPDRGPGETQYF.